This T cell receptor (beta chain) was obtained from a study of identical twins. With 1 base removed from V and 7 bases from J, the gap between germline ends came to 10 bases. CDR1 is LGHDT and CDR2 is YNNKEL in the germline V gene (reference sequence). This CDR3 region has 14 residues. Healthy Caucasian donors formed the entire cohort. Broader study findings: The study found that models underestimated out-of-frame TCR alpha sharing in monozygotic twins.

TCRdb re-called the 5' RACE reads through MiXCR, storing one row per CDR3 protein. The table has approximately 210,000 distinct CDR3 sequences, over 5.5% seen once. Comments on this clonotype: Its antigen is unidentified.

These data also featured in a second study, about T cells expressing NK-cell markers. That study adds: With respect to HCMV, seven of the eight sequenced donors were seropositive, and one was seronegative. Among CD8+ T cells from 5 to 7 donors, dominant NKG2C+ clonotypes accounted for roughly 1.0-7.0%.

The sample comprised CD8+ T cells sorted from blood. The sequence derives from a woman younger than 35 in good health. The chain recombines TRBV3-1 with TRBJ2-2; D uncertain. CDR3 protein: CASSQASWNGELFF. The CDR3 bases are TGTGCCAGCAGCCAAGCCTCGTGGAACGGGGAGCTGTTTTTT.